Presented here are 29 T cell receptor beta chains from one specimen sequenced in a study of T cells expressing NK-cell markers (dated by TCRdb to about 2020). The library was obtained by 5' RACE. The sequencer listed for this sample is Illumina HiSeq 2000. TCRdb reprocessed the raw reads; every CDR3 protein sequence is a single record, and DNA is not supplied. The sample table gives 200,000 to 300,000 distinct CDR3 sequences. The ten largest clones represent 0.3% to 0.45% of the sample. What was sequenced was blood T cells: a sorted CD56 or NKG2C T cell subset, CD4+ or CD8+ T cells, or bulk PBMC T cells (not recorded which). All receptors come from a man aged 18 to 30 in good health. Donor details come from another sample of the same person, matched by shared clones.

The genes are TRBV18 and TRBJ2-3; absent DNA, TCRdb's TRBD2 call cannot be checked. This CDR3 comprises 16 residues. CDR1 and CDR2 from the germline V gene are KGHSH and LQKENI. The CDR3 loop reads CASSPLPGPDTDTQYF.

The CDR3: CASSPPRTSGKYEQYF. The rearrangement links TRBV28 to TRBJ2-7; lacking DNA, the TRBD2 call made by TCRdb goes unchecked. Germline CDR1 MDHEN, CDR2 SYDVKM. The CDR3 is made up of 16 amino acids. Variable domain in full (rest from reference TRBV28 and TRBJ2-7): DVKVTQSSRYLVKRTGEKVFLECVQDMDHENMFWYRQDPGLGLRLIYFSYDVKMKEKGDIPEGYSVSREKKERFSLILESASTNQTSMYLCASSPPRTSGKYEQYFGPGTRLTVT.

This chain joins TRBV6-2 or TRBV6-3 and TRBJ2-1; TCRdb's D call, TRBD2, is unchecked because there is no DNA. The CDR3 length is 17 residues. Germline V gene sequence: CDR1 MNHEY, CDR2 SVGEGT. This chain's CDR3 is CASSSQLTSGIYNEQFF.

The CDR3 is CASGRSTIRDGPSYEQYF. The J gene is TRBJ2-7, the V gene TRBV12-5; TCRdb's D gene call, TRBD2, goes unchecked for lack of DNA. Germline CDR1 reads LGHNT; CDR2 reads FRNRAP. The CDR3 runs 18 residues.

The chain carries TRBV18 and TRBJ2-1. The length of the CDR3 is 17 residues. In germline, CDR1 is KGHSH, CDR2 LQKENI. CDR3: CASSPPVGQGSYNEQFF.

The V gene is TRBV3-1, the J gene TRBJ1-5. This CDR3 is built from 14 residues. CDR1 and CDR2 from the germline V gene are LGHDT and YNNKEL (reference sequence). The CDR3 region is CASSSDQVHQPQHF.

The J gene is TRBJ2-2, the V gene TRBV4-2; TCRdb calls TRBD1, which cannot be checked without DNA. The CDR3 totals 15 residues. Germline loops: CDR1 LGHNA, CDR2 YNFKEQ. The CDR3 protein is CASSQQDRDDGELFF.

The J gene is TRBJ2-2, the V gene TRBV12-3 or TRBV12-4. The CDR3 runs 13 residues. CDR3 protein: CASSSFGAGELFF.

This sequence joins TRBV5-1 and TRBJ1-1; the D call of TRBD1 rests on TCRdb alone, since no DNA is present to check it. The CDR3 is made up of 15 amino acids. Germline assignment: CDR1 SGHRS and CDR2 YFSETQ. CDR3 protein: CASSPHTTGGGEAFF.

The chain uses TRBV2 and TRBJ2-5; TCRdb calls TRBD1, which cannot be checked without DNA. The V gene's germline CDR1 is SNHLY and CDR2 FYNNEI. The CDR3 length is 14 residues. The CDR3 sequence is CASSTGTGEETQYF.

The chain has TRBV29-1 and TRBJ2-7; TCRdb names TRBD2, which stays unverified in the absence of DNA. Germline V gives CDR1 SQVTM, CDR2 ANQGSEA. The CDR3 extends over 13 amino acids. The CDR3 protein is CSVEEGGEDEQYF.

The V and J genes are TRBV7-9 and TRBJ2-1. The CDR3 runs to 12 residues. Germline CDR1 reads SEHNR; CDR2 reads FQNEAQ (reference sequence). CDR3 in amino acids: CASSLERSLRFF.

V is TRBV6-1 and J is TRBJ2-5; TCRdb returns TRBD2, unconfirmable since there is no DNA. The CDR3 consists of 15 residues. Germline V gene sequence: CDR1 MNHNS, CDR2 SASEGT. The CDR3 region is CASSGLAGGEETQYF.

The V gene is TRBV12-3 or TRBV12-4, the J gene TRBJ1-3. The CDR3 consists of 14 residues. CDR3 protein: CASSLGQLGNTIYF.

The chain uses TRBV12-3 or TRBV12-4 and TRBJ2-2; TCRdb's D call of TRBD1 is untestable without DNA. There are 15 residues in the CDR3. The CDR3 reads CASSLSRAGTGELFF.

J is TRBJ2-1 and V is TRBV7-9. Per germline, CDR1 SEHNR and CDR2 FQNEAQ (reference sequence). CDR3 length: 15 amino acids. The CDR3 spells CASSHIPRLLNEQFF.

The CDR3 spells CANRGSSGGYNEQFF. The chain links TRBV19 to TRBJ2-1; TCRdb picks TRBD2, but there is no DNA to check that call. CDR1 is LNHDA, CDR2 SQIVND, per germline (reference sequence). The length of the CDR3 is 15 residues.

The chain has TRBV6-5 and TRBJ1-1. CDR1 is MNHEY and CDR2 is SVGAGI in the germline V gene. The CDR3 totals 17 residues. The CDR3 protein is CASSYSGRKVVNTEAFF.

The rearrangement joins TRBV19 to TRBJ1-2; the TRBD1 assignment by TCRdb is unverifiable without DNA. There are 13 residues in the CDR3. Looked up from germline, CDR1 is LNHDA and CDR2 is SQIVND (reference sequence). The CDR3 spells CASSIEGHAGYTF. Complete variable domain (other parts from reference TRBV19 and TRBJ1-2): DGGITQSPKYLFRKEGQNVTLSCEQNLNHDAMYWYRQDPGQGLRLIYYSQIVNDFQKGDIAEGYSVSREKKESFPLTVTSAQKNPTAFYLCASSIEGHAGYTFGSGTRLTVV.

The chain combines TRBV7-8 with TRBJ2-5; TCRdb selects TRBD2, and the lack of DNA leaves this call unchecked. The CDR3 is 15 amino acids. The V gene's germline CDR1 is SGHVS and CDR2 FQNEAQ. The CDR3 spells CASSFSGREGETQYF.

V usage is TRBV20-1 and J usage is TRBJ2-7; TCRdb returns TRBD2, unconfirmable since there is no DNA. This CDR3 contains 14 residues. Germline values: CDR1 DFQATT, CDR2 SNEGSKA (reference sequence). CDR3 protein: CSGISSGFSYEQYF.

The chain combines TRBV6-5 with TRBJ1-2. This CDR3 has 12 residues. The germline CDR1 and CDR2 sequences are MNHEY and SVGAGI. The CDR3: CASIDGNYGYTF.

V gene TRBV10-3 combines with J gene TRBJ2-3; TCRdb calls TRBD1, which cannot be checked without DNA. The CDR3 is made up of 13 amino acids. CDR1 is ENHRY, CDR2 SYGVKD, per germline. The CDR3 region is CAITQPGSDTQYF.

The rearrangement links TRBV6-1 to TRBJ1-1; TCRdb returns TRBD1, unconfirmable since there is no DNA. There are 14 residues in the CDR3. The germline CDR1 and CDR2 sequences are MNHNS and SASEGT. CDR3 loop: CASSEHRRTTEAFF.

The V call is TRBV5-1, the J call TRBJ2-3. The CDR3 covers 14 residues. In germline, CDR1 is SGHRS, CDR2 YFSETQ. Here the CDR3 reads CASSLAASADTQYF.

The chain employs TRBV7-2 and TRBJ1-1; TCRdb selects TRBD1, and the lack of DNA leaves this call unchecked. Germline CDR1 and CDR2: SGHTA and FQGNSA. The CDR3 has 15 residues. The CDR3 sequence is CASSLAFLGGFEAFF.

The CDR3 loop is CASSFGRSEQYF. J is TRBJ2-7 and V is TRBV12-3 or TRBV12-4. The CDR3 contains 12 residues.

The chain employs TRBV20-1 and TRBJ2-1; TCRdb designates TRBD2, a call that cannot be tested without DNA. This CDR3 is 15 amino acids long. Germline V gene data show CDR1 as DFQATT and CDR2 as SNEGSKA (reference sequence). The CDR3 sequence is CSASTSGRLYNEQFF.

The chain combines TRBV18 with TRBJ1-2. CDR3 length: 13 residues. CDR1 and CDR2 (germline): KGHSH, LQKENI. CDR3 protein: CASSAKSVYGYTF.